These 32 T cell receptor beta chains originate from one sample sequenced in a study of shared clonotypes between healthy human individuals. Data came from immunoSEQ multiplex PCR; TCRdb stores just in-frame clones and leaves some out. The repertoire has over a million clones, approximately 78% of them found once; the top ten carry 0.5% to 0.65%. Sequenced sample: memory CD4+ T cells from PBMCs. The subset denotes: CD45RA-negative fraction. The source is a man aged 18-30 years in good health. Some clones in this sample may be carry-over from other donors' samples.

The chain combines TRBV5-1 with TRBJ2-2; D gene uncertain. The V end was cut by 0 bases, the J end by 2 bases, with 5 bases between. CDR1 is SGHRS, CDR2 YFSETQ, per germline. CDR3 length: 14 residues. In nucleotides, the CDR3 is TGCGCCAGCAGCTTGGACTTCAACACCGGGGAGCTGTTTTTT. The encoded protein is CASSLDFNTGELFF. The complete variable domain, with remaining parts taken from reference TRBV5-1 and TRBJ2-2, reads KAGVTQTPRYLIKTRGQQVTLSCSPISGHRSVSWYQQTPGQGLQFLFEYFSETQRNKGNFPGRFSGRQFSNSRSEMNVSTLELGDSALYLCASSLDFNTGELFFGEGSRLTVL.

This clone was seen once. V is TRBV6-6 and J is TRBJ1-3; TRBD1 matches at 7 bases. With 2 bases clipped from V and 11 bases from J, the junction kept 12 bases outside the gene matches. This CDR3 comprises 15 residues. Germline lookup yields CDR1 MNHNY and CDR2 SVGAGI (reference sequence). The CDR3 DNA reads TGTGCCAGCAGTTACCCCCAGGGACAGTACAAGGCCATATATTTT. Protein sequence: CASSYPQGQYKAIYF.

The genes are TRBV7-9 and TRBJ1-4; 11 bases line up with TRBD1. The germline gives CDR1 SEHNR, CDR2 FQNEAQ (reference sequence). The V segment lost 5 bases and the J segment 7 bases; nucleotides outside the gene matches: 3. CDR3 size: 14 residues. CDR3 region: CASSRGQGGEKLFF. The CDR3 DNA is TGTGCCAGCAGCCGGGGACAGGGGGGTGAAAAACTGTTTTTT. The whole variable domain, remainder taken from reference TRBV7-9 and TRBJ1-4, is DTGVSQNPRHKITKRGQNVTFRCDPISEHNRLYWYRQTLGQGPEFLTYFQNEAQLEKSRLLSDRFSAERPKGSFSTLEIQRTEQGDSAMYLCASSRGQGGEKLFFGSGTQLSVL.

This chain connects TRBV5-1 to TRBJ1-2; 7 positions agree with TRBD1. Germline CDR1 and CDR2: SGHRS and YFSETQ. This CDR3 contains 12 residues. Trimming took 4 bases from V and 8 from J; bases not matched to a gene: 5. In DNA form, the CDR3 reads TGCGCCAGCAGCCCCAGGGGGGGAGGCTACACCTTC. This codes for CASSPRGGGYTF.

This clone was detected only once. The CDR3, as DNA: TGTGCCAGCACCCCTTGGGGACAGGGGAACACCGGGGAGCTGTTTTTT. This translates into CASTPWGQGNTGELFF. This chain connects TRBV28 to TRBJ2-2; 9 positions match TRBD1. Germline lookup yields CDR1 MDHEN and CDR2 SYDVKM. The J segment lost 1 base and the V segment lost 7 bases, leaving 7 bases of the junction unmatched. The CDR3 covers 16 residues.

Details on this clone: This specimen includes other DNA sequences encoding the same CDR3. V gene TRBV9 combines with J gene TRBJ1-1; the D is unclear. The germline V gene has CDR1 SGDLS and CDR2 YYNGEE. V lost 0 bases, J lost 1 base, and 4 bases lay in between. The CDR3 is made up of 13 amino acids. This CDR3 reads CASSVEQNTEAFF. The CDR3 DNA is TGTGCCAGCAGCGTAGAGCAGAACACTGAAGCTTTCTTT.

Concerning this clone itself: A junction end diverges from the germline sequence, so it may reflect a read error. The V call is TRBV7-9, the J call TRBJ1-4; tentative D call: TRBD1 (5 bases). In germline, CDR1 is SEHNR, CDR2 FQNEAQ (reference sequence). This CDR3 is built from 14 residues. The DNA for the CDR3 is TGTGCCAGCAGCTCGGGGGGAAGGTGGGGAAAAACTGTTTTT. It is translated as CASSSGGRWGKTVF.

The CDR3 sequence: CASKVGRDTEAFF. The CDR3 DNA reads TGTGCCAGCAAGGTAGGGAGGGACACTGAAGCTTTCTTT. V gene TRBV6-1 combines with J gene TRBJ1-1; D is unresolved. Trimming pared 7 bases from V and 3 bases from J, leaving 12 bases between. The CDR3 is 13 amino acids. The germline V gene encodes CDR1 MNHNS and CDR2 SASEGT.

Details on this clone: Other DNA sequences in the sample encode the same CDR3. The chain links TRBV9 to TRBJ1-1; D not certain. Germline V gives CDR1 SGDLS, CDR2 YYNGEE. The CDR3 loop spans 13 amino acids. V was cut by 3 bases and J by 1 base, with 7 bases left in between. The CDR3, as DNA: TGTGCCAGCAGCGCTGACTGGAACACTGAAGCTTTCTTT. Translated: CASSADWNTEAFF.

J is TRBJ2-2 and V is TRBV4-1; D gene unclear. The CDR3 runs 14 residues. Trimming removed 7 bases from V and 8 bases from J, with 17 bases in between. Germline assignment: CDR1 MGHRA and CDR2 YSYEKL. CDR3 nucleotide sequence: TGCGCCAGCAATTCGGTTTCGGTGGGTGGGGAGCTGTTTTTT. It translates to CASNSVSVGGELFF.

As to this clone: The same CDR3 is also encoded by other DNA sequences in this sample. The chain links TRBV5-5 to TRBJ2-7; 9 bases align to TRBD2. The V gene end was trimmed by 1 base and the J gene end by 4 bases; junction bases not matched to a gene: 3. Germline V lookup: CDR1 SGHKS, CDR2 YYEKEE (reference sequence). CDR3 length: 14 residues. In nucleotides, the CDR3 is TGTGCCAGCAGCTTGACTAGCGGGTCGTACGAGCAGTACTTC. Translated: CASSLTSGSYEQYF.

The chain joins TRBV7-2 to TRBJ2-5; the D call may be TRBD1 or TRBD2 (5 bases each). CDR1 SGHTA and CDR2 FQGNSA come from the germline V gene. The CDR3 runs to 13 residues. The V end was cut by 8 bases, the J end by 5 bases, with 15 bases between. The CDR3 reads CASVGPGRETQYF. The CDR3, as DNA: TGTGCCAGCGTGGGACCGGGCAGGGAGACCCAGTACTTC.

The chain carries TRBV20-1 and TRBJ1-2; D ambiguous. Germline CDR1 is DFQATT and CDR2 is SNEGSKA (reference sequence). Trimming removed 6 bases from V and 4 bases from J, with 9 bases in between. CDR3 length: 11 amino acids. The chain's CDR3 is CSATVGYGYTF. DNA for the CDR3: TGCAGTGCAACAGTTGGCTATGGCTACACCTTC.

The V call is TRBV4-2, the J call TRBJ1-5, with D perhaps matching TRBD1 (5 bases). CDR3 size: 15 residues. Looked up from germline, CDR1 is LGHNA and CDR2 is YNFKEQ. The ends were cut back, 0 bases at V and 5 bases at J, with 11 bases in the middle. The DNA for the CDR3 is TGTGCCAGCAGCCAAGATCGGAAGGGGTATCAGCCCCAGCATTTT. Amino acid sequence: CASSQDRKGYQPQHF.

Comments on this clone: Other DNA sequences in the sample encode the same CDR3. This chain uses TRBV9 with TRBJ2-5, with TRBD2 as a possible D gene (6 bases). Looked up from germline, CDR1 is SGDLS and CDR2 is YYNGEE. CDR3 length: 14 residues. V lost 3 bases and J lost 10, with 19 bases in between. The CDR3 is CASSARLVIRDQYF. CDR3 nucleotides: TGTGCCAGCAGCGCAAGACTAGTCATCAGAGACCAGTACTTC.

Concerning this clone: Given a much more abundant clone one base away, this may be a read error. The rearrangement links TRBV28 to TRBJ2-5; 7 bases fit TRBD1. Germline CDR1 is MDHEN and CDR2 is SYDVKM. The ends lost 5 bases at V and 3 bases at J; junction bases unmatched: 3. The CDR3 is 13 amino acids. CDR3 nucleotides: TGTGCCAGCAGTAAAGGGACAGAAGAGACCCAGTACTTC. Amino acid sequence: CASSKGTEETQYF.

This clone turned up a few times. J is TRBJ1-2 and V is TRBV7-9, with 7 bases that match TRBD1. CDR1 is SEHNR, CDR2 FQNEAQ, per germline (reference sequence). CDR3 length: 14 residues. With 4 bases clipped from V and 8 bases from J, the junction kept 10 bases outside the gene matches. CDR3 bases: TGTGCCAGCAGCTCAGGACAGGCCAACTGGGGCTACACCTTC. Its translation: CASSSGQANWGYTF.

This clone was detected a few times. The chain carries TRBV6-7 and TRBJ2-5; 13 positions match TRBD2. TRBV6-7 qualifies as an ORF whose function is uncertain. J was trimmed by 3 bases and V by 7 bases; bases with no gene match: 14. This CDR3 has 18 residues. The CDR3 sequence: CASTTRGGLAGVEETQYF. In DNA, the CDR3 is TGTGCCAGCACCACACGGGGCGGACTAGCGGGAGTAGAAGAGACCCAGTACTTC.

This chain connects TRBV6-1 to TRBJ2-2; D is uncertain. CDR1 is MNHNS and CDR2 is SASEGT in the germline V gene. Trimming removed 2 bases from V and 6 bases from J, with 25 bases in between. This CDR3 contains 19 residues. CDR3 loop: CASSESSWAPTVRAGELFF. As DNA, the CDR3 is TGTGCCAGCAGTGAATCGTCCTGGGCCCCCACCGTAAGAGCCGGGGAGCTGTTTTTT.

J is TRBJ1-4 and V is TRBV27, with unresolved D. CDR1 and CDR2 (germline): MNHEY, SMNVEV (reference sequence). V lost 3 bases, J lost 0 bases, and 5 bases lay in between. CDR3 length: 14 amino acids. CDR3 region: CASSFAPTNEKLFF. CDR3 DNA: TGTGCCAGCAGTTTCGCCCCAACTAATGAAAAACTGTTTTTT.

V and J are TRBV5-1 and TRBJ1-1, with D possibly TRBD1 on 6 matching bases. Germline CDR1 SGHRS, CDR2 YFSETQ. Trimming removed 6 bases from V and 1 base from J, with 13 bases in between. CDR3 length: 14 residues. CDR3 sequence reads: CASKSQGGNTEAFF. The CDR3 nucleotides are TGCGCCAGCAAATCTCAAGGGGGGAACACTGAAGCTTTCTTT.

The chain couples TRBV5-6 to TRBJ2-3; tentative D call: TRBD1 (5 bases). This CDR3 has 16 amino acids. V was clipped by 0 bases and J by 5 bases, with 16 bases between them. Per germline, CDR1 SGHDT and CDR2 YYEEEE. CDR3 nucleotides: TGTGCCAGCAGCTTGGTCGGCCCAGGTCAGGGAGATACGCAGTATTTT. As protein: CASSLVGPGQGDTQYF.

The gene calls are TRBV19 and TRBJ1-5, with TRBD1 matching over 7 bases. The CDR3 length is 15 residues. CDR1 is LNHDA and CDR2 is SQIVND in the germline V gene (reference sequence). The J segment lost 2 bases and the V segment lost 4 bases, leaving 5 bases of the junction unmatched. Written as DNA, the CDR3 is TGTGCCAGTAGTACAGACAGGGTCGGCAATCAGCCCCAGCATTTT. It is translated as CASSTDRVGNQPQHF.

This chain uses TRBV9 with TRBJ2-3, with D perhaps matching TRBD2 (5 bases). Germline V lookup: CDR1 SGDLS, CDR2 YYNGEE. CDR3 length equals 15 residues. Trimming stripped 2 bases from V and 2 bases from J, with 12 bases between. The CDR3 nucleotides read TGTGCCAGCAGCGTCGTGTTTCGGGACACAGATACGCAGTATTTT. This encodes CASSVVFRDTDTQYF.

This clone was seen a single time. V and J are TRBV6-1 and TRBJ2-2; unclear D gene. This CDR3 comprises 14 residues. V shed 7 bases and J shed 6 bases, with 15 bases lying between them. The germline gives CDR1 MNHNS, CDR2 SASEGT. The CDR3 nucleotides read TGTGCCAGCATCCACCCCTGGCCCCCCGGGGAGCTGTTTTTT. It yields the protein CASIHPWPPGELFF.

The rearrangement links TRBV2 to TRBJ2-2; no clear D. V was pared by 4 bases and J by 0 bases, with 9 bases between. The CDR3 runs to 15 residues. CDR1 is SNHLY and CDR2 is FYNNEI in the germline V gene. The CDR3 loop is CASSAARANTGELFF. As DNA, the CDR3 is TGTGCCAGCAGTGCTGCAAGGGCGAACACCGGGGAGCTGTTTTTT.

The V call is TRBV28, the J call TRBJ2-5; possible D gene TRBD2, 7 bases. Germline V gives CDR1 MDHEN, CDR2 SYDVKM. V was clipped by 6 bases and J by 1 base, with 15 bases between them. The CDR3 is 15 amino acids. The CDR3 reads CASRLAGAAQETQYF. The DNA for the CDR3 is TGTGCCAGCAGGCTGGCGGGGGCGGCCCAAGAGACCCAGTACTTC.

This chain joins TRBV19 and TRBJ2-1; TRBD2 agrees at 14 bases. The germline V gene encodes CDR1 LNHDA and CDR2 SQIVND (reference sequence). CDR3 length: 15 residues. The V segment lost 7 bases and the J segment 10 bases; nucleotides outside the gene matches: 9. The CDR3 region has the DNA TGTGCCAGTAATTCACAGGGACTAGCGGGAGAAGAGCAGTTCTTC. It encodes CASNSQGLAGEEQFF.

This clone was found a few times. This chain links TRBV2 with TRBJ1-1; TRBD1 matches 10 bases. The trim removed 6 bases at V and 3 bases at J, leaving 7 bases unmatched. The CDR3 loop spans 15 amino acids. The germline CDR1 and CDR2 sequences are SNHLY and FYNNEI. CDR3 in amino acids: CASSRQGASDTEAFF. The CDR3 bases are TGTGCCAGCAGCCGACAGGGGGCGTCCGACACTGAAGCTTTCTTT.

V is TRBV29-1 and J is TRBJ2-7, with D hard to call. The CDR3 has 13 residues. V lost 4 bases, J lost 0 bases, and 10 bases lay in between. Germline V CDR1 and CDR2: SQVTM, ANQGSEA. Here the CDR3 DNA reads TGCAGCGTTGGTCGTGGGCCCTCCTACGAGCAGTACTTC. Translating it yields CSVGRGPSYEQYF.

The V call is TRBV30, the J call TRBJ2-5, with D perhaps given as TRBD1 or TRBD2 (6 bases each). The CDR3 is made up of 14 amino acids. Germline values: CDR1 GTSNPN, CDR2 SVGIG (reference sequence). Trimming cost V 0 bases and J 5 bases, with 13 bases left between them. CDR3 in DNA: TGTGCCTGGAGTGTACGGGGGCGCTGGGAGACCCAGTACTTC. Translating gives CAWSVRGRWETQYF.

As regards this clone: A read error is the likely source, as a far larger clone sits one nucleotide away. This chain uses TRBV20-1 with TRBJ1-2; D is ambiguous. The CDR3 has 11 amino acids. Trimming shortened V by 4 bases and J by 5 bases, and 8 bases separated the two germline ends. Per germline, CDR1 DFQATT and CDR2 SNEGSKA (reference sequence). CDR3 protein: CSATVEYGYTF. The CDR3 coding sequence is TGCAGTGCTACCGTAGAATATGGCTACACCTTC.